This T cell receptor beta chain stems from a study of T cell responses to AZD1222 COVID-19 vaccine. Sequencing was performed with immunoSEQ multiplex PCR; in TCRdb, only in-frame clones are kept and a portion is missing. The sample lists 90,000 to 150,000 clones; approximately 86% were seen once. Trimming stripped 3 bases from V and 4 bases from J, with 25 bases between. Germline V lookup: CDR1 SQVTM, CDR2 ANQGSEA. The CDR3 has 18 residues. The TCR sequence derives from an adult in good health. The sample in question was peripheral blood, obtained on day 0 of AZD1222 vaccination. This chain links TRBV29-1 with TRBJ1-3; a possible D gene is TRBD1 (6 bases). The CDR3 sequence is CSVDGGAGATPGGNTIYF. In DNA form, the CDR3 reads TGCAGCGTTGATGGGGGGGCAGGGGCAACCCCCGGAGGAAACACCATATATTTT.